Here is one TCR beta chain with its context. Its antigen is currently not known. No qualities accompany the bases; no much larger clone lies one base away. Thymus tissue was obtained as surgical resects removed during corrective cardiac surgery. The donors were immunologically healthy infants in Finland who had open corrective cardiac surgery for congenital heart defects. Thymocytes were released mechanically from tissue and stored at -70 °C as pellets of about 8.5-31 million cells. A QIAsymphony instrument was used to extract genomic DNA from the frozen cell pellets. CDR1 and CDR2, looked up from the germline V gene, are ENHRY and SYGVKD. The CDR3 numbers 13 residues from cysteine through phenylalanine. Of all the DNA, just the CDR3 is kept, 39 bases in frame from base 1. V lost 2 bases and J lost 7 bases; the stretch between them is 10 bases long. The data belong to a study of human thymus T cells (dated by TCRdb to 2019 to 2021). Background on the whole study: TCR alpha and beta repertoires from roughly 8 infant thymus samples and a few related peripheral blood samples were characterized in the study. The infant donors were about 7 to 250 days old, and the cohort included six or seven males and a couple of females.

Points the paper makes about the study in general: Both the thymic and the peripheral blood repertoires appeared to show biased V and J gene segment usage. On average, around 810,000 unique TCRB clonotypes were obtained from thymus samples, compared with 65,000 to 90,000 from blood samples. The related research reported highly overlapping thymic TCR repertoires among unrelated individuals.

TCRB and TCRAD loci were amplified from a standardized quantity of quality-controlled genomic DNA using the immunoSEQ multiplex PCR assay. The V(D)J region was spanned by amplicons of a length sufficient to cover the CDR3 and to identify V and J genes. The commercial immunoSEQ service was used to sequence amplicons on an Illumina platform. Processing in the source paper ran as follows. Primer bias and sequencing errors were corrected as previously described, and TCRAD and TCRB definitions were based on the IMGT database. The repertoires were analysed using immunoSEQ Analyzer 3.0 and VDJTools for basic statistics, V/J segment usage, diversity estimates, rarefaction and pairwise overlap. Diversity was estimated using the Chao1, ChaoE, Efron-Thisted, Shannon and inverse Simpson indices, and was also estimated on datasets down-sampled to the size of the smallest sample. Repertoire overlap was assessed by strict matching of CDR3 nucleotide sequence, V gene and J gene, and clustering was done by Jaccard-based multidimensional scaling. Here the immuneACCESS table is served through TCRdb, limited to in-frame sequences with V and J called. Missing clones are a known gap in these copies; in checked studies unresolved V genes cover under half, and the rest lacks a known reason. The DNA was the basis for D and trimming; V, J and clone size are from that table. Counted in this sample were roughly 120,000 clones; over 85% of them appeared once. The ten largest clones represent 0.024% of the sample.

This receptor chain uses TRBV10-3 and TRBJ2-3, with the D segment identity uncertain. The sequencing sample was made of thymus tissue. The TCR was taken from a boy less than two years old with a congenital heart defect but otherwise immunologically healthy. The sequenced DNA: TGTGCCATCAGTGAGCCCGAACCAAATACGCAGTATTTT. The translation is CAISEPEPNTQYF.